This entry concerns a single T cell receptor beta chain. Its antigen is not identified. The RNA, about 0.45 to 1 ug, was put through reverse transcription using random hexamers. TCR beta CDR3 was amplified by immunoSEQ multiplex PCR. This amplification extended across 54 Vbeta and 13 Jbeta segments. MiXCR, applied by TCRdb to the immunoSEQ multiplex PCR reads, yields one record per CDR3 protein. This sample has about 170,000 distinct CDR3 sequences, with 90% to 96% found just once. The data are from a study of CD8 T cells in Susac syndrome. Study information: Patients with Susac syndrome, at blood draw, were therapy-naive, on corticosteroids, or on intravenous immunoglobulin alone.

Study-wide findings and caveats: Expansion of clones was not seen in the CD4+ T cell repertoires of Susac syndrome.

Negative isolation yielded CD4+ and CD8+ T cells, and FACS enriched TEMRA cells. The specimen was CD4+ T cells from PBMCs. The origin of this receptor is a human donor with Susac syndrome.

The CDR3 here is CSAKNRGRMDQPQHF. The CDR3 DNA reads TGCAGTGCGAAAAACAGGGGGCGAATGGATCAGCCCCAGCATTTT. V gene TRBV20-1 combines with J gene TRBJ1-5; TRBD1 agrees at 9 bases. Germline V gene sequence: CDR1 DFQATT, CDR2 SNEGSKA (reference sequence). CDR3 length equals 15 residues. V trimming: 6 bases; J trimming: 5 bases; junction bases outside the gene matches: 11.